The 28 T cell receptor beta chains reported below all come from one sample, sequenced in a study of cytomegalovirus exposure and HLA in healthy donors. PCR primers comprised 60 Vbeta and 13 Jbeta primers. Method: immunoSEQ multiplex PCR; TCRdb's copy keeps in-frame clones and lacks some. This table holds some 160,000 clones, 70% to 85% found once. Specimen: PBMCs. The receptors derive from a woman in her 30s in good health and CMV-seronegative.

The rearrangement uses TRBV9 and TRBJ2-7; D gene uncertain. Trimming took off 3 bases at V and 6 bases at J, with 10 bases between the two ends. Germline-derived CDR1 and CDR2 are SGDLS and YYNGEE. CDR3 length equals 12 residues. CDR3 loop: CASSAAGSEQYF. The CDR3, as DNA: TGTGCCAGCAGCGCCGCAGGCAGCGAGCAGTACTTC.

V usage is TRBV29-1 and J usage is TRBJ1-1; D remains ambiguous. This CDR3 comprises 13 residues. V shed 1 base and J shed 6 bases, with 12 bases lying between them. CDR1 and CDR2 from the germline V gene are SQVTM and ANQGSEA. The CDR3 loop reads CSVEGAILPEAFF. The DNA for the CDR3 is TGCAGCGTTGAAGGCGCGATCCTGCCTGAAGCTTTCTTT. Drawing the rest from reference TRBV29-1 and TRBJ1-1, the complete variable domain is SAVISQKPSRDICQRGTSLTIQCQVDSQVTMMFWYRQQPGQSLTLIATANQGSEATYESGFVIDKFPISRPNLTFSTLTVSNMSPEDSSIYLCSVEGAILPEAFFGQGTRLTVV.

The V gene is TRBV25-1, the J gene TRBJ2-1, with 9 nucleotides matching TRBD2. Germline V gene data show CDR1 as MGHDK and CDR2 as SYGVNS. V shed 5 bases and J 6 bases; nucleotides not matched to a gene: 8. This CDR3 is 15 amino acids long. Here the CDR3 DNA reads TGTGCCAGCAGTCGGCGACTAGCGGTAGGCAATGAGCAGTTCTTC. Amino acids: CASSRRLAVGNEQFF.

The genes are TRBV5-4 and TRBJ2-3; TRBD2 aligns across 8 bases. In germline, CDR1 is SGHNT, CDR2 YYREEE (reference sequence). The V segment lost 0 bases and the J segment 3 bases; nucleotides outside the gene matches: 3. CDR3 length: 15 residues. Written as DNA, the CDR3 is TGTGCCAGCAGCTTGGTCGGCGGGAGGACAGATACGCAGTATTTT. It is translated as CASSLVGGRTDTQYF.

The chain couples TRBV9 to TRBJ2-3, with 10 bases identical to TRBD2. The V segment lost 2 bases and the J segment 5 bases; nucleotides outside the gene matches: 2. Germline values: CDR1 SGDLS, CDR2 YYNGEE. This CDR3 contains 14 residues. The CDR3 spells CASSVASGGDTQYF. CDR3 in DNA: TGTGCCAGCAGCGTTGCTAGCGGGGGAGATACGCAGTATTTT.

The table lists this clone with a count of one. J is TRBJ1-1 and V is TRBV19, with D possibly matching TRBD1 (5 bases). Deletions cut 8 bases from V and 7 bases from J, with 14 bases between. The length of the CDR3 is 12 residues. The V gene's germline CDR1 is LNHDA and CDR2 SQIVND (reference sequence). This CDR3 is CASEIGAGEAFF. The CDR3, as DNA: TGTGCCAGTGAAATTGGGGCAGGTGAAGCTTTCTTT.

The chain has TRBV5-4 and TRBJ2-5, with TRBD1 identical over 7 bases. Germline CDR1 is SGHNT and CDR2 is YYREEE (reference sequence). Germline trimming cut 4 bases from V and 5 bases from J; bases unmatched to any gene: 14. This CDR3 comprises 16 residues. CDR3 region: CASSLDDPTGLETQYF. CDR3 coding DNA: TGTGCCAGCAGCCTAGATGATCCGACAGGGCTGGAGACCCAGTACTTC.

This clone was seen just once. The chain couples TRBV7-2 to TRBJ2-3, with D unresolved. This CDR3 contains 13 residues. V was shortened by 3 bases and J by 6 bases, with 10 bases between the two germline ends. Per the germline V gene, CDR1 is SGHTA and CDR2 is FQGNSA. The CDR3: CASSFGPRDTQYF. The CDR3 DNA reads as TGTGCCAGCAGCTTCGGCCCCAGGGATACGCAGTATTTT.

The chain combines TRBV11-2 with TRBJ2-7; D is unresolved. CDR3 size: 14 residues. The V end lost 1 base, the J end lost 1 base, and 8 bases lay between the germline ends. Germline CDR1 reads SGHAT; CDR2 reads FQNNGV. The CDR3 spells CASSLGSISYEQYF. In DNA form, the CDR3 reads TGTGCCAGCAGCTTAGGTAGTATTTCCTACGAGCAGTACTTC.

There are a few counts of this clone. The chain has TRBV7-6 and TRBJ1-1, with 7 bases aligning to TRBD1. V shed 1 base, J shed 1 base, and the junction held 3 bases outside the gene matches. CDR3 length: 15 residues. The germline gives CDR1 SGHVS, CDR2 FNYEAQ. CDR3 amino acids: CASSLEPGGNTEAFF. The CDR3 region has the DNA TGTGCCAGCAGCTTAGAACCAGGGGGGAACACTGAAGCTTTCTTT.

The V gene is TRBV5-6, the J gene TRBJ2-1; 12 nucleotides line up with TRBD2. There are 18 residues in the CDR3. Germline CDR1 is SGHDT and CDR2 is YYEEEE. Unmatched junction bases numbered 15, after V lost 4 bases and J lost 7 bases. For the CDR3, the DNA is TGTGCCAGCAGCCCACAATTGACTAGCGGGGGTGACAGGAATGAGCAGTTCTTC. It is translated as CASSPQLTSGGDRNEQFF.

V and J are TRBV9 and TRBJ2-1, with 7 positions matching TRBD2. J was trimmed by 3 bases and V by 2 bases; bases with no gene match: 5. Germline CDR1 and CDR2: SGDLS and YYNGEE. CDR3 length equals 15 residues. In DNA form, the CDR3 reads TGTGCCAGCAGCGTCCTAGCGGACTACTACAATGAGCAGTTCTTC. Protein product: CASSVLADYYNEQFF.

V usage is TRBV14 and J usage is TRBJ1-2, with D maybe TRBD1 (6 bases). There are 16 residues in the CDR3. Germline CDR1 SGHDN, CDR2 FVKESK. Trimming left V 0 bases short and J 0 bases short, with 11 bases between. The CDR3 sequence is CASSQDWGRPNYGYTF. DNA for the CDR3: TGTGCCAGCAGCCAAGATTGGGGGCGACCTAACTATGGCTACACCTTC.

DNA of the CDR3: TGTGCCAGCAAAGCCACTGGAGATACGCAGTATTTT. It yields the protein CASKATGDTQYF. This chain joins TRBV5-4 and TRBJ2-3; no reliable D call. The ends were cut back, 6 bases at V and 5 bases at J, with 10 bases in the middle. The CDR3 loop spans 12 amino acids. The V gene's germline CDR1 is SGHNT and CDR2 YYREEE (reference sequence).

The V call is TRBV29-1, the J call TRBJ1-2; no clear D. Germline CDR1 reads SQVTM; CDR2 reads ANQGSEA. V lost 3 bases and J lost 1, with 6 bases in between. The CDR3 contains 12 residues. The CDR3 sequence: CSVERDNYGYTF. In nucleotides, the CDR3 is TGCAGCGTTGAGCGGGATAACTATGGCTACACCTTC. Combining the CDR3 with reference TRBV29-1 and TRBJ1-2 gives the whole variable domain SAVISQKPSRDICQRGTSLTIQCQVDSQVTMMFWYRQQPGQSLTLIATANQGSEATYESGFVIDKFPISRPNLTFSTLTVSNMSPEDSSIYLCSVERDNYGYTFGSGTRLTVV.

The chain links TRBV7-3 to TRBJ1-4; the match to TRBD1 covers 9 bases. With V trimmed by 0 bases and J by 0 bases, 5 bases remained unmatched. This CDR3 has 18 residues. Germline CDR1 and CDR2: SGHTA and FQGTGA. The CDR3 is CASSLTGDRDATNEKLFF. CDR3 DNA sequence: TGTGCCAGCAGCTTAACGGGGGACAGGGATGCAACTAATGAAAAACTGTTTTTT.

The gene calls are TRBV18 and TRBJ1-2, with 10 bases fitting TRBD1. Germline loops: CDR1 KGHSH, CDR2 LQKENI. The CDR3 contains 14 residues. The J segment lost 7 bases and the V segment lost 6 bases, leaving 8 bases of the junction unmatched. CDR3 nucleotide sequence: TGTGCCAGCTCCCCCGACAGGGGGCAGGGTGGCTACACCTTC. This codes for CASSPDRGQGGYTF.

The J gene is TRBJ2-7, the V gene TRBV6-1; the match to TRBD1 covers 7 bases. The CDR3 runs 15 residues. The germline V gene encodes CDR1 MNHNS and CDR2 SASEGT. V lost 2 bases and J lost 0; bases outside the gene matches: 4. This CDR3 reads CASSETGTASYEQYF. Here the CDR3 DNA reads TGTGCCAGCAGTGAAACCGGGACAGCCTCCTACGAGCAGTACTTC.

A single count supports this clone. The chain links TRBV5-1 to TRBJ2-5; possibly TRBD1 for D (6 bases). Germline V gives CDR1 SGHRS, CDR2 YFSETQ. The CDR3 is 15 residues long. V was trimmed by 0 bases and J by 1 base, leaving 10 bases between them. CDR3 loop: CASSLVGTLQETQYF. CDR3 DNA: TGCGCCAGCAGCTTGGTGGGGACACTCCAAGAGACCCAGTACTTC. The full variable domain, rest sourced from reference TRBV5-1 and TRBJ2-5, is KAGVTQTPRYLIKTRGQQVTLSCSPISGHRSVSWYQQTPGQGLQFLFEYFSETQRNKGNFPGRFSGRQFSNSRSEMNVSTLELGDSALYLCASSLVGTLQETQYFGPGTRLLVL.

This chain joins TRBV4-3 and TRBJ2-5, with TRBD2 matching over 7 bases. CDR1 and CDR2 from the germline V gene are LGHNA and YSLEER. Trimming cost V 1 base and J 3 bases; bases outside gene matches: 14. The CDR3 length is 18 residues. This CDR3 is CASSQAGRRGSGEETQYF. CDR3 DNA: TGCGCCAGCAGCCAAGCGGGACGGCGGGGGAGTGGGGAAGAGACCCAGTACTTC.

CDR3 nucleotides: TGTGCCATCAGTGAAAGTAGGGGTAGCAATCAGCCCCAGCATTTT. Residues: CAISESRGSNQPQHF. The rearrangement uses TRBV10-3 and TRBJ1-5; D is perhaps TRBD1 (5 bases). This CDR3 region has 15 residues. The V end lost 3 bases, the J end lost 0 bases, and 9 bases lay between the germline ends. Germline loops: CDR1 ENHRY, CDR2 SYGVKD.

This chain joins TRBV7-2 and TRBJ2-7; 12 bases fit TRBD1. V lost 3 bases, J lost 3 bases, and 3 bases stayed unmatched. This CDR3 has 15 residues. Germline-derived CDR1 and CDR2 are SGHTA and FQGNSA. Written as DNA, the CDR3 is TGTGCCAGCAGCTTTGGGACAGGGGGCGTCTACGAGCAGTACTTC. This translates into CASSFGTGGVYEQYF.

The chain combines TRBV18 with TRBJ2-1; D is perhaps TRBD2 (6 bases). The CDR3 loop spans 19 amino acids. Germline V lookup: CDR1 KGHSH, CDR2 LQKENI. V lost 3 bases and J lost 0, with 21 bases in between. The CDR3 loop reads CASSPNLASTGSSYNEQFF. Written as DNA, the CDR3 is TGTGCCAGCTCACCCAATCTAGCGTCAACGGGGAGCTCCTACAATGAGCAGTTCTTC.

The chain carries TRBV29-1 and TRBJ1-1; TRBD1 is a possible D gene (5 bases). The CDR3 is 13 amino acids. V lost 3 bases and J lost 0, with 8 bases in between. Germline V gene data show CDR1 as SQVTM and CDR2 as ANQGSEA. CDR3 sequence reads: CSVERQMNTEAFF. CDR3 nucleotide sequence: TGCAGCGTTGAGAGACAGATGAACACTGAAGCTTTCTTT.

The table lists this clone with a few counts. The genes are TRBV7-6 and TRBJ1-1, with 11 positions matching TRBD1. Germline assignment: CDR1 SGHVS and CDR2 FNYEAQ. The length of the CDR3 is 17 residues. The V gene end was trimmed by 4 bases and the J gene end by 0 bases; junction bases not matched to a gene: 7. CDR3 loop: CASSWVPGQGVNTEAFF. The DNA for the CDR3 is TGTGCCAGCAGCTGGGTCCCGGGACAGGGGGTGAACACTGAAGCTTTCTTT.

The rearrangement joins TRBV6-1 to TRBJ2-7; TRBD1 matches at 8 bases. Germline trimming cut 3 bases from V and 6 bases from J; bases unmatched to any gene: 10. The CDR3 is 15 residues long. The germline V gene has CDR1 MNHNS and CDR2 SASEGT. CDR3 sequence: CASSDGFGQGGEQYF. The CDR3, as DNA: TGTGCCAGCAGTGACGGATTTGGACAGGGTGGCGAGCAGTACTTC.

This clone was observed a handful of times. The chain employs TRBV4-1 and TRBJ2-7; 10 nucleotides match TRBD1. The CDR3 runs to 13 residues. V was pared by 5 bases and J by 3 bases, with 1 base of the junction left unmatched. Germline V gene data show CDR1 as MGHRA and CDR2 as YSYEKL. Written as DNA, the CDR3 is TGCGCCAGCAGCGGACAGGGGGGCTACGAGCAGTACTTC. Encoded protein: CASSGQGGYEQYF.

The CDR3 nucleotides are TGTGCCAGTAGCAAAAGCGGGAGGGCCTACAATGAGCAGTTCTTC. As protein: CASSKSGRAYNEQFF. The V call is TRBV19, the J call TRBJ2-1, with 10 bases fitting TRBD2. Germline loops: CDR1 LNHDA, CDR2 SQIVND (reference sequence). V dropped 6 bases and J dropped 2; count of bases not matched to a gene: 4. The CDR3 extends over 15 amino acids.